This passage covers 17 T cell receptor beta chains from one sample sequenced in a study of cytotoxic CD8 clonotypes in ibrutinib-treated CLL. Profiled with immunoSEQ multiplex PCR; TCRdb holds only in-frame clones, not every one. There are around 77,000 clones in the sample; about 84% occur only once, and more than 7.5% lies in the top ten. The source material was PBMCs, sampled at disease progression, from a patient treated with ibrutinib. These receptors all come from a human donor with chronic lymphocytic leukemia.

The chain is built from TRBV9 and TRBJ1-5; a weak D match, TRBD1 (5 bases). The germline V gene has CDR1 SGDLS and CDR2 YYNGEE. The CDR3 is 15 residues long. Deletions cut 0 bases from V and 5 bases from J, with 12 bases between. CDR3 sequence (DNA): TGTGCCAGCAGCGTAGGGCAGGGAAATTATCAGCCCCAGCATTTT. Encoded protein: CASSVGQGNYQPQHF.

This chain uses TRBV5-4 with TRBJ2-7; the match to TRBD1 covers 9 bases. The ends lost 2 bases at V and 4 bases at J; junction bases unmatched: 10. Per germline, CDR1 SGHNT and CDR2 YYREEE (reference sequence). CDR3 length: 16 amino acids. The CDR3 here is CASSLSPGQGLYEQYF. The DNA for the CDR3 is TGTGCCAGCAGCTTATCGCCGGGACAGGGACTATACGAGCAGTACTTC.

This chain links TRBV6-5 with TRBJ2-7, with a possible D match to TRBD1 (5 bases). There are 13 residues in the CDR3. The germline V gene encodes CDR1 MNHEY and CDR2 SVGAGI. The germline V and J ends were trimmed by 2 bases and 5 bases, with 10 bases remaining between them. The CDR3 region is CASSYDSVHEQYF. CDR3 nucleotide sequence: TGTGCCAGCAGTTACGACAGCGTCCACGAGCAGTACTTC.

The chain links TRBV7-2 to TRBJ1-5, with D perhaps matching TRBD1 (5 bases). The CDR3 runs 15 residues. V was pared by 5 bases and J by 5 bases, with 16 bases between. In germline, CDR1 is SGHTA, CDR2 FQGNSA. CDR3 amino acids: CASSPWAGLYQPQHF. In DNA form, the CDR3 reads TGTGCCAGCAGCCCCTGGGCAGGGCTTTATCAGCCCCAGCATTTT. The entire variable domain, with the rest obtained from reference TRBV7-2 and TRBJ1-5, is as follows: GAGVSQSPSNKVTEKGKDVELRCDPISGHTALYWYRQSLGQGLEFLIYFQGNSAPDKSGLPSDRFSAERTGGSVSTLTIQRTQQEDSAVYLCASSPWAGLYQPQHFGDGTRLSIL.

The gene calls are TRBV2 and TRBJ1-5; weak D call: TRBD1 (5 bases). The CDR3 contains 16 residues. Germline V gene lookup returns CDR1 SNHLY and CDR2 FYNNEI. Trimming stripped 4 bases from V and 2 bases from J, with 15 bases between. Written as DNA, the CDR3 is TGTGCCAGCAGTGGGCAGGGTCTGGGGGGCAATCAGCCCCAGCATTTT. Amino acids: CASSGQGLGGNQPQHF.

The chain is built from TRBV10-3 and TRBJ1-1, with TRBD1 as a possible D gene (5 bases). The CDR3 runs to 15 residues. V was clipped by 4 bases and J by 1 base, with 13 bases between them. Germline V gives CDR1 ENHRY, CDR2 SYGVKD. The DNA for the CDR3 is TGTGCCATCAGTGCTTGGGGGAACACGAACACTGAAGCTTTCTTT. It translates to CAISAWGNTNTEAFF.

The V gene is TRBV30, the J gene TRBJ2-3; D might be TRBD1 (5 bases). The V gene's germline CDR1 is GTSNPN and CDR2 SVGIG (reference sequence). The ends were cut back, 4 bases at V and 9 bases at J, with 20 bases in the middle. This CDR3 region has 14 residues. The CDR3 protein is CAWTKAATAGTQYF. DNA for the CDR3: TGTGCCTGGACGAAAGCCGCGACAGCAGGCACGCAGTATTTT.

This rearrangement joins TRBV2 to TRBJ2-2; D gene ambiguous. There are 14 residues in the CDR3. V lost 4 bases to trimming and J lost 5 bases, with 11 bases between them. Germline V gene sequence: CDR1 SNHLY, CDR2 FYNNEI. DNA of the CDR3: TGTGCCAGCAGTGCGGTACACCAGACCGGGGAGCTGTTTTTT. This codes for CASSAVHQTGELFF.

The CDR3 spells CASSLDPFSGNTIYF. CDR3 nucleotide sequence: TGTGCCAGCAGCTTAGATCCCTTCTCTGGAAACACCATATATTTT. This chain joins TRBV13 and TRBJ1-3; D not resolved. This CDR3 has 15 amino acids. Germline loops: CDR1 PRHDT, CDR2 FYEKMQ (reference sequence). V lost 1 base, J lost 0 bases, and 7 bases lay in between.

This clone occurred a few times. The chain combines TRBV30 with TRBJ1-5, with TRBD1 matching over 7 bases. The CDR3 sequence is 17 residues long. V gave up 0 bases and J gave up 0 bases; unmatched junction bases: 8. From germline, CDR1 is GTSNPN and CDR2 SVGIG (reference sequence). CDR3 DNA: TGTGCCTGGAGTGTAGACAGGGTTGGTGGTAGCAATCAGCCCCAGCATTTT. It encodes CAWSVDRVGGSNQPQHF. The entire variable domain, with the rest obtained from reference TRBV30 and TRBJ1-5, is as follows: SQTIHQWPATLVQPVGSPLSLECTVEGTSNPNLYWYRQAAGRGLQLLFYSVGIGQISSEVPQNLSASRPQDRQFILSSKKLLLSDSGFYLCAWSVDRVGGSNQPQHFGDGTRLSIL.

The chain has TRBV6-6 and TRBJ1-5; TRBD1 might be the D (5 bases). V lost 3 bases and J 3 bases, leaving 15 bases between the germline ends. Germline V gene sequence: CDR1 MNHNY, CDR2 SVGAGI (reference sequence). The CDR3 is made up of 16 amino acids. The DNA of the CDR3 is TGTGCCAGCAGTTATAGGGGCCGGGACTCCAATCAGCCCCAGCATTTT. It codes for CASSYRGRDSNQPQHF.

This rearrangement joins TRBV12-5 to TRBJ1-5; D gene uncertain. The germline V gene encodes CDR1 LGHNT and CDR2 FRNRAP. V lost 4 bases and J 2 bases, leaving 6 bases between the germline ends. This CDR3 spans 13 amino acids. CDR3 DNA sequence: TGTGCTAGTGGTTCTCAGGGCAATCAGCCCCAGCATTTT. Protein: CASGSQGNQPQHF.

This sequence joins TRBV28 and TRBJ2-1; maybe TRBD2 (7 bases). Germline lookup yields CDR1 MDHEN and CDR2 SYDVKM. V was clipped by 7 bases and J by 5 bases, with 18 bases between them. This CDR3 spans 15 amino acids. The CDR3 DNA follows: TGTGCCAGCATCCCAGGGGCTAGCGGACACAATGAGCAGTTCTTC. Its translation is CASIPGASGHNEQFF.

The chain recombines TRBV5-1 with TRBJ2-2; D is ambiguous. This CDR3 has 14 residues. V lost 7 bases, J lost 0 bases, and 10 bases lay in between. Looked up from germline, CDR1 is SGHRS and CDR2 is YFSETQ. CDR3: CASCRTANTGELFF. The CDR3 DNA sequence: TGCGCCAGCTGCCGGACGGCGAACACCGGGGAGCTGTTTTTT. Based on the CDR3 plus reference TRBV5-1 and TRBJ2-2, the full variable domain is KAGVTQTPRYLIKTRGQQVTLSCSPISGHRSVSWYQQTPGQGLQFLFEYFSETQRNKGNFPGRFSGRQFSNSRSEMNVSTLELGDSALYLCASCRTANTGELFFGEGSRLTVL.

This chain links TRBV5-6 with TRBJ1-5; 9 nucleotides line up with TRBD1. Germline V CDR1 and CDR2: SGHDT, YYEEEE. J gave up 0 bases and V 2 bases, and 9 bases lay outside the gene matches. CDR3 size: 18 residues. CDR3 amino acids: CASSFWDRAILSNQPQHF. In nucleotides, the CDR3 is TGTGCCAGCAGCTTCTGGGACAGGGCCATTCTTAGCAATCAGCCCCAGCATTTT.

This sequence joins TRBV6-6 and TRBJ1-1; a weak D match, TRBD1 (6 bases). The CDR3 is made up of 12 amino acids. Trimming left V 9 bases short and J 5 bases short, with 13 bases between. Per the germline V gene, CDR1 is MNHNY and CDR2 is SVGAGI (reference sequence). As DNA, the CDR3 is TGTGCCAGTTGGGGGCGGCGGACTGAAGCTTTCTTT. Protein product: CASWGRRTEAFF.

This clone was seen once. This sample also contains other DNA sequences that code for the same CDR3. This chain joins TRBV30 and TRBJ2-3, with D hard to call. This CDR3 has 12 residues. CDR1 is GTSNPN and CDR2 is SVGIG in the germline V gene (reference sequence). Trimming shortened V by 3 bases and J by 6 bases, and 10 bases separated the two germline ends. CDR3 protein: CAWSGGGDTQYF. CDR3 DNA: TGTGCCTGGAGCGGCGGCGGCGATACGCAGTATTTT.